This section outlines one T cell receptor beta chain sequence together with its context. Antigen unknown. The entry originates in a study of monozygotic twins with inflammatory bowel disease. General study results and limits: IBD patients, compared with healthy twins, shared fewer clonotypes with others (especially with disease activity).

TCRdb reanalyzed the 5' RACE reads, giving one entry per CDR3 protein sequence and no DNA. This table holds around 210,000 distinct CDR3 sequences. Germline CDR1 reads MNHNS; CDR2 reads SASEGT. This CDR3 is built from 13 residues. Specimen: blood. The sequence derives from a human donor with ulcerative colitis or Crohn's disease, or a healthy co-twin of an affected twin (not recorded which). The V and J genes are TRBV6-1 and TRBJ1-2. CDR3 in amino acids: CASSRAPNYGYTF.